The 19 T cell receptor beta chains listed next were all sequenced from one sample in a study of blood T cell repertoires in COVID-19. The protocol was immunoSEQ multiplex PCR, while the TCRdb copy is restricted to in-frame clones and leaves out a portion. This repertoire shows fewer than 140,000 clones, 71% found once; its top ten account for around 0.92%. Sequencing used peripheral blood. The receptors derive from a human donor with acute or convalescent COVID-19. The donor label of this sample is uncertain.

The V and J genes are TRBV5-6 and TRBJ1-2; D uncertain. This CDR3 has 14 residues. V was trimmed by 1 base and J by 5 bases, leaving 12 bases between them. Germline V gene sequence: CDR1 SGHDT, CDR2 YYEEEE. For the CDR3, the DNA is TGTGCCAGCAGCTTGTACACGCCCGAATATGGCTACACCTTC. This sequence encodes CASSLYTPEYGYTF.

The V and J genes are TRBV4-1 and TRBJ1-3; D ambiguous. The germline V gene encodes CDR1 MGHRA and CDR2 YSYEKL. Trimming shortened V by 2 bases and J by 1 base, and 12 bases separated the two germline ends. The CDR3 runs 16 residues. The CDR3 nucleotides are TGCGCCAGCAGCCAACAACACAGCGGGTCTGGAAACACCATATATTTT. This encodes CASSQQHSGSGNTIYF.

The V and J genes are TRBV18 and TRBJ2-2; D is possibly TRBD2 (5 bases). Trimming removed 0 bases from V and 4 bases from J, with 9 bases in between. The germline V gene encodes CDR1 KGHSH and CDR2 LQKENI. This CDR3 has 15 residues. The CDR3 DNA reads TGTGCCAGCTCACCACCGCGAGGGTTCACCGGGGAGCTGTTTTTT. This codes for CASSPPRGFTGELFF.

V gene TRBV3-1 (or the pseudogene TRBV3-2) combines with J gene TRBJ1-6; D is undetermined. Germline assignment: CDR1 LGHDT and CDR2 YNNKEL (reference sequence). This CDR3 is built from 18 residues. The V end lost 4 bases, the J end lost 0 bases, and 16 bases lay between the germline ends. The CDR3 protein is CASSPRSHGSSYNSPLHF. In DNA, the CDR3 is TGTGCCAGCAGCCCCCGGAGTCATGGGAGCTCCTATAATTCACCCCTCCACTTT.

The CDR3 loop reads CATSRDLTGHSGYTF. The CDR3 DNA follows: TGTGCCACCAGCAGAGATTTGACAGGACACTCTGGCTACACCTTC. The chain recombines TRBV15 with TRBJ1-2, with D maybe TRBD1 (6 bases). The CDR3 has 15 residues. CDR1 is LNHNV, CDR2 YYDKDF, per germline (reference sequence). The V end was cut by 0 bases, the J end by 7 bases, with 15 bases between.

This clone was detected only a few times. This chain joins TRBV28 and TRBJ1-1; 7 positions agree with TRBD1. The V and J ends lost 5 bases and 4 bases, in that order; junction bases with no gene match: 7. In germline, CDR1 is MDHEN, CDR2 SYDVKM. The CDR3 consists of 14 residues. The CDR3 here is CASSPIYRGTEAFF. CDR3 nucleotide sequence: TGTGCCAGCAGTCCGATTTACAGGGGCACTGAAGCTTTCTTT. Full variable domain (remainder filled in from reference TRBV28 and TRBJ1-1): DVKVTQSSRYLVKRTGEKVFLECVQDMDHENMFWYRQDPGLGLRLIYFSYDVKMKEKGDIPEGYSVSREKKERFSLILESASTNQTSMYLCASSPIYRGTEAFFGQGTRLTVV.

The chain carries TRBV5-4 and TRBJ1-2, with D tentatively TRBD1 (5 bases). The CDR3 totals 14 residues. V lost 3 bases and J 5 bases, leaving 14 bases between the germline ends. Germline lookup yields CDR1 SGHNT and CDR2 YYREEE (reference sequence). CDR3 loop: CASSSRREFYGYTF. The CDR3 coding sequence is TGTGCCAGCAGCTCACGCAGGGAATTTTATGGCTACACCTTC. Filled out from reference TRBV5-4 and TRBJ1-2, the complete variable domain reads ETGVTQSPTHLIKTRGQQVTLRCSSQSGHNTVSWYQQALGQGPQFIFQYYREEENGRGNFPPRFSGLQFPNYSSELNVNALELDDSALYLCASSSRREFYGYTFGSGTRLTVV.

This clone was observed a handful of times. The CDR3 region is CATSGQGNTIYF. In nucleotides, the CDR3 is TGTGCCACCAGTGGTCAGGGAAACACCATATATTTT. The genes are TRBV24-1 and TRBJ1-3, with D hard to call. V lost 5 bases and J 4 bases, leaving 5 bases between the germline ends. The CDR3 contains 12 residues. CDR1 and CDR2 from the germline V gene are KGHDR and SFDVKD.

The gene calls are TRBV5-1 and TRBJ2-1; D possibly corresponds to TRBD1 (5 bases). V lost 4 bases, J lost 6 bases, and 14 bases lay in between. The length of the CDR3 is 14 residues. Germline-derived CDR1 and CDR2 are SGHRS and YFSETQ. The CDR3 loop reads CASSRDDGANEQFF. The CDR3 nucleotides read TGCGCCAGCAGCCGAGATGATGGGGCCAATGAGCAGTTCTTC.

Written as DNA, the CDR3 is TGTGCCAGCAGCCCGTTAGGGGGCGGGGAGCTGTTTTTT. Translation: CASSPLGGGELFF. This chain joins TRBV7-3 and TRBJ2-2; D perhaps matches TRBD1 (6 bases). The CDR3 runs 13 residues. Per the germline V gene, CDR1 is SGHTA and CDR2 is FQGTGA. The V end was cut by 5 bases, the J end by 7 bases, with 11 bases between.

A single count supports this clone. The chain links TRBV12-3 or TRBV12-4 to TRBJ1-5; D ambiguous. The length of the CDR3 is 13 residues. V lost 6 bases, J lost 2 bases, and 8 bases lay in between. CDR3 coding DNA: TGTGCCAGCAGCCACCTACGCAATCAGCCCCAGCATTTT. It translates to CASSHLRNQPQHF.

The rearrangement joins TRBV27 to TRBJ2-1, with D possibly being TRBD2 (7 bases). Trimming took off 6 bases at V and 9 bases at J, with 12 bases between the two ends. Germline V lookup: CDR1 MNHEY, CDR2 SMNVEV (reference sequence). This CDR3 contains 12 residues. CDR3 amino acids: CASRGGAVEQFF. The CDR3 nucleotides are TGTGCCAGCAGGGGGGGGGCGGTTGAGCAGTTCTTC.

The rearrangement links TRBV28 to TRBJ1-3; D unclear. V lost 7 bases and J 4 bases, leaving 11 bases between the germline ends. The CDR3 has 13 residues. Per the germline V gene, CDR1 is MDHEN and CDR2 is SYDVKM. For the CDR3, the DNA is TGTGCCAGCAATGAGGGTGGCGGAAACACCATATATTTT. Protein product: CASNEGGGNTIYF.

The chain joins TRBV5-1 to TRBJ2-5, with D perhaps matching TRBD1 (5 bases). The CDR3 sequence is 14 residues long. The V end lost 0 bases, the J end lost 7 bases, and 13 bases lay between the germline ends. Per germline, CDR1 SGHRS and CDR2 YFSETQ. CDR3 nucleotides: TGCGCCAGCAGCTTGGGGTGGGGCTCGGGGACCCAGTACTTC. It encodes CASSLGWGSGTQYF.

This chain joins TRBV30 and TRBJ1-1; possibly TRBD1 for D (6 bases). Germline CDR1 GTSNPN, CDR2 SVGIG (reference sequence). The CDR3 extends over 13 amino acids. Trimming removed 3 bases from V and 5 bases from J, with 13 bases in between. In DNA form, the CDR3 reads TGTGCCTGGAGCAGGGGCAGGCTAACTGAAGCTTTCTTT. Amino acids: CAWSRGRLTEAFF.

CDR3 protein: CASRPAGLNQPQHF. CDR3 nucleotides: TGTGCCAGCAGGCCGGCGGGGCTAAATCAGCCCCAGCATTTT. The chain combines TRBV7-2 with TRBJ1-5; a possible D gene is TRBD1 (5 bases). Trimming pared 6 bases from V and 4 bases from J, leaving 13 bases between. The length of the CDR3 is 14 residues. Germline lookup yields CDR1 SGHTA and CDR2 FQGNSA.

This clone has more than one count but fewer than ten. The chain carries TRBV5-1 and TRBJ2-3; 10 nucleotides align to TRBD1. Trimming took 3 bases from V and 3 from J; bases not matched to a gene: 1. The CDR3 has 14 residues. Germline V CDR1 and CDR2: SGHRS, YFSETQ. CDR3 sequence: CASSSGQGTDTQYF. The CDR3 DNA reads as TGCGCCAGCAGCTCGGGACAGGGGACAGATACGCAGTATTTT.

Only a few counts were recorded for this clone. CDR3 in DNA: TGCGCCAGCAGTCTAGCGGGTGTCGCTGAAGCTTTCTTT. This gives the protein CASSLAGVAEAFF. This sequence joins TRBV10-2 and TRBJ1-1; D remains ambiguous. In germline, CDR1 is WSHSY, CDR2 SAAADI. The CDR3 contains 13 residues. Trimming removed 5 bases from V and 6 bases from J, with 13 bases in between.

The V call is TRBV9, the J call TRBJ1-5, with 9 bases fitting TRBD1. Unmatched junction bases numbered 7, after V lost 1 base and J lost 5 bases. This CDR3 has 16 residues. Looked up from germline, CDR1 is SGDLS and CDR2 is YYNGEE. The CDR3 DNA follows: TGTGCCAGCAGCGTACCACAGGGGGCTCGGGATCAGCCCCAGCATTTT. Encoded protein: CASSVPQGARDQPQHF.